This note documents a single TCR beta chain sequence. What it binds is not known. The PCR ran on 60 Vbeta and 13 Jbeta primers. Only in-frame clones appear in the TCRdb table, and some are missing; sequencing was by immunoSEQ multiplex PCR. The table lists fewer than 200,000 clones, 82% of them singletons. The entry originates in a study of cytomegalovirus exposure and HLA in healthy donors. Study summary: When 350 to 500 donors were genotyped, roughly four fifths of them were found to fall in the Caucasian-associated ancestry cluster. Study-wide results and limits: Earlier analysis yielded a pattern in which most TCR beta V segments were productive about 90% or about 30% of the time.

CDR1 is LNHDA, CDR2 SQIVND, per germline (reference sequence). The V end lost 5 bases, the J end lost 2 bases, and 7 bases lay between the germline ends. The CDR3 length is 14 residues. Sequencing used PBMCs. V and J are TRBV19 and TRBJ2-6; no clear D gene. The clonotype was recovered from a girl aged 2-10 years in good health and CMV-seropositive. CDR3 DNA: TGTGCCAGTAGTCAGGCTACTGGGGCCAACGTCCTGACTTTC. Its protein is CASSQATGANVLTF.